The 31 T cell receptor beta chains reported below all come from one sample, sequenced in a study of blood T cell repertoires in COVID-19. The method was immunoSEQ multiplex PCR; TCRdb's version includes in-frame clones alone and lacks a portion of them. The data hold about 63,000 clones, with 80% to 95% observed a single time. What was sequenced was peripheral blood. These TCRs come from a man in his forties or fifties with active COVID-19.

The gene calls are TRBV15 and TRBJ1-1, with D possibly matching TRBD1 (6 bases). V lost 9 bases, J lost 0 bases, and 11 bases lay in between. The CDR3 extends over 13 amino acids. Germline V CDR1 and CDR2: LNHNV, YYDKDF (reference sequence). DNA of the CDR3: TGTGCCACTACCGGACAGCTGAACACTGAAGCTTTCTTT. It encodes CATTGQLNTEAFF.

The chain links TRBV9 to TRBJ2-1; 7 nucleotides line up with TRBD1. CDR3 length: 15 residues. V trimming: 4 bases; J trimming: 2 bases; junction bases outside the gene matches: 6. Germline V gene data show CDR1 as SGDLS and CDR2 as YYNGEE. The CDR3 sequence: CASSSRQGPYNEQFF. The CDR3 region has the DNA TGTGCCAGCAGCTCACGACAGGGTCCCTACAATGAGCAGTTCTTC.

The chain has TRBV7-9 and TRBJ1-5, with D possibly TRBD1 on 6 matching bases. Per germline, CDR1 SEHNR and CDR2 FQNEAQ (reference sequence). Trimming pared 3 bases from V and 1 base from J, leaving 7 bases between. The CDR3 length is 14 residues. The CDR3, as DNA: TGTGCCAGCAGCTTTGGACAGAGCAATCAGCCCCAGCATTTT. Translated, it gives CASSFGQSNQPQHF.

The chain is built from TRBV7-2 and TRBJ2-3; D is perhaps TRBD2 (6 bases). CDR3 length: 15 amino acids. Trimming stripped 1 base from V and 8 bases from J, with 16 bases between. The germline CDR1 and CDR2 sequences are SGHTA and FQGNSA. The CDR3 sequence: CASSLGGVERITQYF. Written as DNA, the CDR3 is TGTGCCAGCAGCTTAGGGGGGGTCGAGAGGATTACGCAGTATTTT.

This CDR3 is CASSQDWGDYEQYF. The DNA for the CDR3 is TGCGCCAGCAGCCAAGATTGGGGGGACTACGAGCAGTACTTC. V and J are TRBV4-1 and TRBJ2-7; tentatively, D is TRBD2 (6 bases). Germline CDR1 and CDR2: MGHRA and YSYEKL. V was trimmed by 0 bases and J by 3 bases, leaving 9 bases between them. This CDR3 spans 14 amino acids.

The V and J genes are TRBV24-1 and TRBJ2-3; D is undetermined. This CDR3 spans 13 amino acids. From germline, CDR1 is KGHDR and CDR2 SFDVKD. V lost 5 bases, J lost 3 bases, and 8 bases lay in between. The CDR3 loop reads CATSGVRTDTQYF. CDR3 DNA sequence: TGTGCCACCAGTGGGGTGAGGACAGATACGCAGTATTTT.

The rearrangement joins TRBV7-9 to TRBJ1-1, with D hard to call. The length of the CDR3 is 14 residues. The germline V and J ends were trimmed by 2 bases and 6 bases, with 13 bases remaining between them. CDR1 and CDR2 (germline): SEHNR, FQNEAQ (reference sequence). CDR3: CASSLPLAGSEAFF. DNA for the CDR3: TGTGCCAGCAGCTTACCCCTTGCGGGCTCTGAAGCTTTCTTT.

This chain links TRBV7-2 with TRBJ2-5; 9 nucleotides match TRBD2. Germline CDR1 is SGHTA and CDR2 is FQGNSA. Germline trimming cut 3 bases from V and 3 bases from J; bases unmatched to any gene: 8. The CDR3 loop spans 16 amino acids. In DNA, the CDR3 is TGTGCCAGCAGCTTTGGGGGAGCGGGGGGTGAAGAGACCCAGTACTTC. The encoded protein is CASSFGGAGGEETQYF.

This sequence joins TRBV2 and TRBJ1-4; D is undetermined. Trimming stripped 5 bases from V and 8 bases from J, with 18 bases between. Germline V gene sequence: CDR1 SNHLY, CDR2 FYNNEI. The CDR3 is 15 amino acids. The CDR3 sequence is CASSITGLGGEKLFF. The DNA for the CDR3 is TGTGCCAGCAGTATAACTGGGTTAGGAGGGGAAAAACTGTTTTTT.

The chain links TRBV6-5 to TRBJ2-7; D remains unclear. V was trimmed by 7 bases and J by 0 bases, leaving 10 bases between them. The germline V gene has CDR1 MNHEY and CDR2 SVGAGI. This CDR3 spans 13 amino acids. The CDR3 protein is CASMGDTSYEQYF. CDR3 nucleotides: TGTGCCAGCATGGGTGACACCTCCTACGAGCAGTACTTC.

The chain links TRBV5-5 to TRBJ2-1; D ambiguous. The germline CDR1 and CDR2 sequences are SGHKS and YYEKEE (reference sequence). V gave up 4 bases and J gave up 5 bases, with 10 bases separating them. CDR3 length: 13 amino acids. The CDR3: CASSTGLDNEQFF. CDR3 coding DNA: TGTGCCAGCAGCACCGGGTTGGACAATGAGCAGTTCTTC.

The rearrangement uses TRBV6-5 and TRBJ1-3, with D unclear. Trimming took 6 bases from V and 4 from J, leaving 13 bases between them. The CDR3 contains 14 residues. Germline-derived CDR1 and CDR2 are MNHEY and SVGAGI. The CDR3 DNA is TGTGCCAGCAGCCAAAGCACGAAAGGAAACACCATATATTTT. Translation gives CASSQSTKGNTIYF.

The chain employs TRBV3-1 (or the pseudogene TRBV3-2) and TRBJ2-1; D is unresolved. This CDR3 contains 13 residues. Looked up from germline, CDR1 is LGHDT and CDR2 is YNNKEL (reference sequence). Trimming took off 8 bases at V and 4 bases at J, with 12 bases between the two ends. The DNA of the CDR3 is TGTGCCAGCCAGGTTGGTGGTTACAATGAGCAGTTCTTC. This translates into CASQVGGYNEQFF.

The chain combines TRBV4-2 with TRBJ1-6, with TRBD1 identical over 9 bases. Germline V CDR1 and CDR2: LGHNA, YNFKEQ. CDR3 length: 16 amino acids. Unmatched junction bases numbered 6, after V lost 4 bases and J lost 5 bases. CDR3 DNA sequence: TGTGCCAGCAGCCCTGAGCGGACAGGGGATAATTCACCCCTCCACTTT. Protein sequence: CASSPERTGDNSPLHF.

The chain couples TRBV6-6 to TRBJ1-4; tentatively, D is TRBD1 (6 bases). Trimming left V 7 bases short and J 4 bases short, with 16 bases between. The CDR3 extends over 15 amino acids. CDR1 and CDR2 from the germline V gene are MNHNY and SVGAGI (reference sequence). Written as DNA, the CDR3 is TGTGCCAGCAAGTTACCCGGGACAAATAATGAAAAACTGTTTTTT. Its translation is CASKLPGTNNEKLFF.

The chain links TRBV18 to TRBJ1-4; D remains unclear. The V and J ends lost 0 bases and 4 bases respectively, with 9 bases between them. Germline CDR1 is KGHSH and CDR2 is LQKENI. CDR3 length equals 15 residues. CDR3 in DNA: TGTGCCAGCTCACCACCGGTGGCGGTTAATGAAAAACTGTTTTTT. It codes for CASSPPVAVNEKLFF.

The rearrangement links TRBV28 to TRBJ2-7; TRBD1 aligns across 9 bases. The CDR3 extends over 14 amino acids. V lost 10 bases, J lost 6 bases, and 13 bases stayed unmatched. Germline lookup yields CDR1 MDHEN and CDR2 SYDVKM. The DNA of the CDR3 is TGTGCCACCAAGGCAACAGGGGGCTTAGGCGAGCAGTACTTC. It is translated as CATKATGGLGEQYF.

The chain carries TRBV4-1 and TRBJ1-2, with a possible D match to TRBD1 (6 bases). The germline CDR1 and CDR2 sequences are MGHRA and YSYEKL. Trimming removed 1 base at V and 6 bases at J, with 12 bases between. This CDR3 contains 14 residues. CDR3 DNA: TGCGCCAGCAGCCAAGTCAGGCCAGGGGATGGCTACACCTTC. Translating gives CASSQVRPGDGYTF.

The chain recombines TRBV7-9 with TRBJ1-1, with D perhaps matching TRBD1 (5 bases). CDR1 is SEHNR and CDR2 is FQNEAQ in the germline V gene (reference sequence). With 2 bases removed from V and 2 bases from J, the gap between germline ends came to 12 bases. The CDR3 loop spans 15 amino acids. Written as DNA, the CDR3 is TGTGCCAGCAGCTTACAGGGAGGCGTAAACACTGAAGCTTTCTTT. This encodes CASSLQGGVNTEAFF.

The chain joins TRBV7-2 to TRBJ2-1; D is perhaps TRBD2 (6 bases). The germline gives CDR1 SGHTA, CDR2 FQGNSA. Trimming took 4 bases from V and 9 from J, leaving 13 bases between them. The CDR3 length is 13 residues. In nucleotides, the CDR3 is TGTGCCAGCAGCTCGATAGGGCGGGGTGAGCAGTTCTTC. Protein: CASSSIGRGEQFF.

The genes are TRBV18 and TRBJ1-1, with TRBD1 as a possible D gene (5 bases). CDR1 KGHSH and CDR2 LQKENI come from the germline V gene. This CDR3 spans 19 amino acids. V was trimmed by 5 bases and J by 0 bases, leaving 25 bases between them. The CDR3 nucleotides are TGTGCCAGCTCATCCATCGGAGGGACGCCTCGGAGCTTGAACACTGAAGCTTTCTTT. As protein: CASSSIGGTPRSLNTEAFF.

The chain carries TRBV29-1 and TRBJ2-1; 9 bases are a match to TRBD2. The V segment lost 3 bases and the J segment 8 bases; nucleotides outside the gene matches: 11. Germline V CDR1 and CDR2: SQVTM, ANQGSEA. The CDR3 has 15 residues. CDR3 bases: TGCAGCGTTGACGTCGGCGGGAGGGCCAGTTATGAGCAGTTCTTC. Residues: CSVDVGGRASYEQFF.

The chain uses TRBV4-1 and TRBJ1-5; the D gene is possibly TRBD1 (6 bases). CDR3 size: 17 residues. Looked up from germline, CDR1 is MGHRA and CDR2 is YSYEKL. V lost 0 bases, J lost 1 base, and 13 bases lay in between. For the CDR3, the DNA is TGCGCCAGCAGCCAAGATTTCGCAGGGGCAAGCAATCAGCCCCAGCATTTT. It specifies CASSQDFAGASNQPQHF.

The chain combines TRBV15 with TRBJ2-2, with TRBD2 identical over 7 bases. V trimming: 0 bases; J trimming: 8 bases; junction bases outside the gene matches: 21. CDR1 and CDR2 from the germline V gene are LNHNV and YYDKDF (reference sequence). This CDR3 spans 20 amino acids. CDR3 in DNA: TGTGCCACCAGCAGAGATTGGGGTTCGTTTCGGAGCGGGAAGGAGGGGGAGCTGTTTTTT. Amino acids: CATSRDWGSFRSGKEGELFF.

The chain employs TRBV5-5 and TRBJ1-2; the D gene is possibly TRBD1 (5 bases). CDR3 length: 12 amino acids. The germline CDR1 and CDR2 sequences are SGHKS and YYEKEE (reference sequence). V lost 0 bases to trimming and J lost 9 bases, with 9 bases between them. CDR3 coding DNA: TGTGCCAGCAGCTTGGAAGCAGGGCGCTACACCTTC. Amino acids: CASSLEAGRYTF. Combining the CDR3 with reference TRBV5-5 and TRBJ1-2 gives the whole variable domain DAGVTQSPTHLIKTRGQQVTLRCSPISGHKSVSWYQQVLGQGPQFIFQYYEKEERGRGNFPDRFSARQFPNYSSELNVNALLLGDSALYLCASSLEAGRYTFGSGTRLTVV.

This sequence joins TRBV28 and TRBJ2-1; 7 bases agree with TRBD2. Germline loops: CDR1 MDHEN, CDR2 SYDVKM. The ends lost 6 bases at V and 10 bases at J; junction bases unmatched: 6. The CDR3 is made up of 12 amino acids. CDR3 sequence reads: CASRVTSSEQFF. The CDR3 bases are TGTGCCAGCAGAGTGACTAGCAGCGAGCAGTTCTTC.

V usage is TRBV28 and J usage is TRBJ2-5; D may be TRBD2 (7 bases). Germline V gene sequence: CDR1 MDHEN, CDR2 SYDVKM. The V end lost 5 bases, the J end lost 1 base, and 23 bases lay between the germline ends. The CDR3 loop spans 18 amino acids. The CDR3 here is CASSPLSGGLLLQETQYF. CDR3 nucleotides: TGTGCCAGCAGTCCCCTTTCCGGGGGGCTCCTTCTCCAAGAGACCCAGTACTTC.

The J gene is TRBJ1-6, the V gene TRBV10-2; D unclear. This CDR3 has 13 amino acids. Germline values: CDR1 WSHSY, CDR2 SAAADI. Deletions cut 11 bases from V and 8 bases from J, with 16 bases between. CDR3 loop: CAGSKGGDSPLHF. CDR3 in DNA: TGCGCCGGTTCGAAAGGCGGAGATTCACCCCTCCACTTT.

The CDR3 region has the DNA TGTGCCAGCAGCTTAGCCGGCGGAGCTAGCGGGAGGGGAGAGCAGTTCTTC. Translation gives CASSLAGGASGRGEQFF. The chain is built from TRBV7-6 and TRBJ2-1; 12 nucleotides line up with TRBD2. CDR1 is SGHVS and CDR2 is FNYEAQ in the germline V gene. This CDR3 contains 17 residues. V trimming: 0 bases; J trimming: 10 bases; junction bases outside the gene matches: 10.

CDR3 coding DNA: TGTGCCAGCAGCCCCGGTAGCGGGAGGGCCGCGGAGACCCAGTACTTC. Residues: CASSPGSGRAAETQYF. The chain employs TRBV3-1 (or the pseudogene TRBV3-2) and TRBJ2-5; 11 bases align to TRBD2. This CDR3 has 16 residues. V was clipped by 4 bases and J by 5 bases; unmatched bases: 9. Per the germline V gene, CDR1 is LGHDT and CDR2 is YNNKEL (reference sequence).

This chain uses TRBV5-1 with TRBJ2-1, with 12 bases matching TRBD2. V lost 2 bases to trimming and J lost 6 bases; unmatched junction nucleotides: 6. From germline, CDR1 is SGHRS and CDR2 YFSETQ. This CDR3 contains 16 residues. In nucleotides, the CDR3 is TGCGCCAGCAGCTTCGCTAGCGGGGGGGCCGCCAATGAGCAGTTCTTC. It translates to CASSFASGGAANEQFF.